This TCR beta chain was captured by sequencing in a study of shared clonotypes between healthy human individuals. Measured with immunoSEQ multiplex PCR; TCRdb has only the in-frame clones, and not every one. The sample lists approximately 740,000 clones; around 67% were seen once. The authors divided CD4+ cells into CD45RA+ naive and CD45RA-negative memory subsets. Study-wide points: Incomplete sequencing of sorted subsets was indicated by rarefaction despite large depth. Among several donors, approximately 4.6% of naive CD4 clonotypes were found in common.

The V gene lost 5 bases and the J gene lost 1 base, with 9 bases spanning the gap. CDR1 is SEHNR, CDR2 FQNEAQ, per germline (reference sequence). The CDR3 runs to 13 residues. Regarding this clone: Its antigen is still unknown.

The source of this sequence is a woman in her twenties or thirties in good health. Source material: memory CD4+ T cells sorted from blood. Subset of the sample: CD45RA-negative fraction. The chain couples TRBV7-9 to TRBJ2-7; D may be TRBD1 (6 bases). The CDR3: CASSQQGSYEQYF. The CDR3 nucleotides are TGTGCCAGCAGCCAACAGGGTTCCTACGAGCAGTACTTC.